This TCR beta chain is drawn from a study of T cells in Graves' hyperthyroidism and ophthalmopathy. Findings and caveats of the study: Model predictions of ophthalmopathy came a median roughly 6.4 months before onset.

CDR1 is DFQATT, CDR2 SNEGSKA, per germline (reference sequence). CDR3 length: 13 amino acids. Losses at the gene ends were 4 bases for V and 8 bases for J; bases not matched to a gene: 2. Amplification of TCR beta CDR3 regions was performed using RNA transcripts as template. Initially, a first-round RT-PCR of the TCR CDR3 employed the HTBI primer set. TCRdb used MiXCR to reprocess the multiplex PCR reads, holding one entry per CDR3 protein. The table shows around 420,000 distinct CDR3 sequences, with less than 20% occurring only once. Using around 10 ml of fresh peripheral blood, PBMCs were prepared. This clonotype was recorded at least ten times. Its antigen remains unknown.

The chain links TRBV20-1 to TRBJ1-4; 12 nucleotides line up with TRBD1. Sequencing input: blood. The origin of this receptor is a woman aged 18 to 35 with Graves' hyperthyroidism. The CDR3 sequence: CSATGTGGEKLFF. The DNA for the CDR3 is TGCAGTGCTACCGGGACAGGGGGCGAAAAACTGTTTTTT.